This T cell receptor (beta chain) was obtained from a study of cytomegalovirus exposure and HLA in healthy donors. Study outcomes and limitations: Reports indicated that the classifier achieved high specificity and sensitivity in diagnosing cytomegalovirus status.

Between the trimmed V and J ends, which lost 6 bases and 9 bases, there was a span of 9 bases. CDR3 length: 11 residues. Germline CDR1 reads MNHEY; CDR2 reads SMNVEV (reference sequence). About this clone itself: Its cognate antigen is unknown.

Only in-frame clones appear in the TCRdb table, and some are missing; sequencing was by immunoSEQ multiplex PCR. The table records hundreds of thousands of clones, approximately 83% of them present only once. J is TRBJ2-1 and V is TRBV27, with D uncertain. This TCR was sampled from a woman aged 30 to 39 in good health and CMV-seropositive. Sequenced material: PBMCs. CDR3 sequence: CASSADGEQFF. The CDR3 DNA sequence: TGTGCCAGCAGCGCCGATGGTGAGCAGTTCTTC.